Presented here are 23 T cell receptor beta chains from one specimen sequenced in a study of PD-1 blockade in mismatch repair-deficient tumors. Only in-frame clones appear in the TCRdb table, and some are missing; sequencing was by immunoSEQ multiplex PCR. The sample has roughly 50,000 clones; 78% are singletons. This material consisted of peripheral blood, taken 4 weeks after starting pembrolizumab. These receptors all stem from an adult with mismatch repair-deficient cancer.

Comment on this clone: Mismatch with germline at one junction end may stem from a read error. V usage is TRBV4-2 and J usage is TRBJ2-3; 9 bases are a match to TRBD2. CDR3 length equals 14 residues. From germline, CDR1 is LGHNA and CDR2 YNFKEQ. The CDR3 region is CASGQREGTDTQYF. DNA for the CDR3: TGTGCCAGCGGCCAGCGGGAGGGCACAGATACGCAGTATTTT.

The chain is built from TRBV4-3 and TRBJ2-7; 9 bases line up with TRBD1. V gave up 0 bases and J gave up 6 bases; unmatched junction bases: 6. Germline lookup yields CDR1 LGHNA and CDR2 YSLEER. This CDR3 spans 15 amino acids. In nucleotides, the CDR3 is TGCGCCAGCAGCCAAGACCCGGGACAGGGTACCGAGCAGTACTTC. Translated: CASSQDPGQGTEQYF.

The V and J genes are TRBV7-2 and TRBJ2-1; D uncertain. Per germline, CDR1 SGHTA and CDR2 FQGNSA. CDR3 length: 12 residues. Trimming took 2 bases from V and 6 from J, leaving 5 bases between them. CDR3 nucleotides: TGTGCCAGCAGCTTATTCGTCAATGAGCAGTTCTTC. It encodes CASSLFVNEQFF.

The chain combines TRBV7-6 with TRBJ1-1; possibly TRBD1 for D (6 bases). The CDR3 spans 14 residues. Trimming took 2 bases from V and 1 from J, leaving 8 bases between them. Germline lookup yields CDR1 SGHVS and CDR2 FNYEAQ. CDR3 sequence reads: CASSLSTGNTEAFF. The CDR3 DNA sequence: TGTGCCAGCAGCTTATCGACAGGGAACACTGAAGCTTTCTTT.

This clone was counted between two and nine times. This chain connects TRBV5-1 to TRBJ2-2; 7 bases agree with TRBD2. The CDR3 runs 14 residues. Germline V lookup: CDR1 SGHRS, CDR2 YFSETQ. J was trimmed by 5 bases and V by 5 bases; bases with no gene match: 6. The CDR3 region has the DNA TGCGCCAGCAGAAGGGAGGGCCGGACCGGGGAGCTGTTTTTT. It translates to CASRREGRTGELFF.

The rearrangement uses TRBV7-2 and TRBJ1-1; 7 bases fit TRBD1. Germline lookup yields CDR1 SGHTA and CDR2 FQGNSA. The J segment lost 10 bases and the V segment lost 5 bases, leaving 10 bases of the junction unmatched. The CDR3 consists of 13 residues. CDR3 sequence: CASSLRDSLPAFF. In nucleotides, the CDR3 is TGTGCCAGCAGCCTACGGGACAGCCTCCCAGCTTTCTTT.

This clone has just a few counts. The V and J genes are TRBV2 and TRBJ2-3; D could derive from TRBD1 or TRBD2 (5 bases each). This CDR3 is 15 amino acids long. V was trimmed by 3 bases and J by 1 base, leaving 11 bases between them. The germline CDR1 and CDR2 sequences are SNHLY and FYNNEI. The CDR3 is CASSEVGARTDTQYF. The CDR3 nucleotides read TGTGCCAGCAGTGAGGTCGGGGCCCGCACAGATACGCAGTATTTT. The full variable domain, rest sourced from reference TRBV2 and TRBJ2-3, is EPEVTQTPSHQVTQMGQEVILRCVPISNHLYFYWYRQILGQKVEFLVSFYNNEISEKSEIFDDQFSVERPDGSNFTLKIRSTKLEDSAMYFCASSEVGARTDTQYFGPGTRLTVL.

The chain has TRBV6-1 and TRBJ1-2; 8 bases match TRBD1. V was pared by 8 bases and J by 6 bases, with 8 bases of the junction left unmatched. Germline-derived CDR1 and CDR2 are MNHNS and SASEGT. The CDR3 covers 13 residues. The CDR3 region is CASHVSGGNGYTF. DNA for the CDR3: TGTGCCAGCCATGTATCAGGGGGCAATGGCTACACCTTC.

This chain uses TRBV11-3 with TRBJ2-1, with D unresolved. V shed 3 bases and J shed 6 bases, with 6 bases lying between them. The CDR3 is 12 residues long. CDR1 is SGHNT and CDR2 is YENEEA in the germline V gene. The CDR3 DNA reads as TGTGCCAGCAGCTTGAGGCCCAATGAGCAGTTCTTC. This gives the protein CASSLRPNEQFF.

This clone showed up just once. The genes are TRBV2 and TRBJ2-5; maybe TRBD1 (6 bases). The CDR3 sequence is 15 residues long. V dropped 6 bases and J dropped 4 bases, with 18 bases sitting between them. Germline-derived CDR1 and CDR2 are SNHLY and FYNNEI. This chain's CDR3 is CASSSDTGISETQYF. The DNA of the CDR3 is TGTGCCAGCAGCTCTGATACAGGGATTTCAGAGACCCAGTACTTC.

The chain is built from TRBV19 and TRBJ2-2; D is perhaps TRBD1 (6 bases). V gave up 6 bases and J gave up 1 base, with 9 bases separating them. The length of the CDR3 is 14 residues. CDR1 and CDR2 (germline): LNHDA, SQIVND (reference sequence). CDR3 region: CASRTDRNTGELFF. Here the CDR3 DNA reads TGTGCCAGTAGGACGGACAGGAACACCGGGGAGCTGTTTTTT.

The chain links TRBV5-5 to TRBJ2-3; the match to TRBD1 covers 7 bases. CDR3 length equals 16 residues. CDR1 is SGHKS and CDR2 is YYEKEE in the germline V gene (reference sequence). Losses at the gene ends were 0 bases for V and 2 bases for J; bases not matched to a gene: 6. CDR3 sequence: CASSLGQGLFTDTQYF. In nucleotides, the CDR3 is TGTGCCAGCAGCTTGGGACAGGGTTTATTCACAGATACGCAGTATTTT.

The chain recombines TRBV9 with TRBJ2-2; a weak D match, TRBD1 (6 bases). The CDR3 totals 15 residues. V gave up 3 bases and J gave up 1 base, with 10 bases separating them. Germline lookup yields CDR1 SGDLS and CDR2 YYNGEE. Here the CDR3 DNA reads TGTGCCAGCAGCGCAAGGACAGTGAACACCGGGGAGCTGTTTTTT. This encodes CASSARTVNTGELFF.

V and J are TRBV7-2 and TRBJ1-5, with D tentatively TRBD1 (6 bases). V dropped 3 bases and J dropped 0 bases, with 9 bases sitting between them. Germline CDR1 reads SGHTA; CDR2 reads FQGNSA. CDR3 length equals 15 residues. CDR3 sequence: CASSFGQNSNQPQHF. CDR3 sequence (DNA): TGTGCCAGCAGCTTCGGACAGAATAGCAATCAGCCCCAGCATTTT.

This chain uses TRBV6-6 with TRBJ2-1; D not certain. CDR3 size: 12 residues. Germline V gene sequence: CDR1 MNHNY, CDR2 SVGAGI (reference sequence). V lost 2 bases to trimming and J lost 10 bases, with 9 bases between them. CDR3 DNA: TGTGCCAGCAGTTACGGGCCAACGGAGCAGTTCTTC. Protein sequence: CASSYGPTEQFF.

This chain links TRBV18 with TRBJ1-5, with D perhaps matching TRBD1 (6 bases). In germline, CDR1 is KGHSH, CDR2 LQKENI. The CDR3 spans 14 residues. V was clipped by 5 bases and J by 6 bases, with 14 bases between them. The CDR3 bases are TGTGCCAGCTCAGGAGGGGGGTCGGCTCAGCCCCAGCATTTT. It yields the protein CASSGGGSAQPQHF.

The V and J genes are TRBV4-3 and TRBJ2-7; 9 bases align to TRBD2. This CDR3 spans 15 amino acids. The junction had 6 bases not matched to a gene; V was cut back by 0 bases and J by 6 bases. The V gene's germline CDR1 is LGHNA and CDR2 YSLEER. The CDR3 coding sequence is TGCGCCAGCAGCCAAGACGGTAGCGGGAGACGCGAGCAGTACTTC. The encoded protein is CASSQDGSGRREQYF.

The V and J genes are TRBV30 and TRBJ2-5, with 7 bases aligning to TRBD1. The CDR3 has 16 residues. Germline V lookup: CDR1 GTSNPN, CDR2 SVGIG (reference sequence). V lost 4 bases, J lost 1 base, and 12 bases stayed unmatched. This CDR3 is CAWTSKGDSRQETQYF. In DNA form, the CDR3 reads TGTGCCTGGACTTCAAAGGGGGACAGTCGCCAAGAGACCCAGTACTTC.

This clone was counted once. The rearrangement links TRBV10-3 to TRBJ2-7; 7 bases match TRBD1. Germline V gene sequence: CDR1 ENHRY, CDR2 SYGVKD. The trim removed 0 bases at V and 3 bases at J, leaving 8 bases unmatched. This CDR3 comprises 16 residues. The DNA for the CDR3 is TGTGCCATCAGTGAGTCAAACCCAGGGGGTAGCTACGAGCAGTACTTC. This sequence encodes CAISESNPGGSYEQYF.

The gene calls are TRBV30 and TRBJ1-5; D possibly corresponds to TRBD1 (5 bases). From germline, CDR1 is GTSNPN and CDR2 SVGIG (reference sequence). The CDR3 spans 15 residues. V was trimmed by 0 bases and J by 7 bases, leaving 16 bases between them. CDR3 in DNA: TGTGCCTGGAGTGTCGGGGCAGGGAGAAACCAGCCCCAGCATTTT. This translates into CAWSVGAGRNQPQHF.

This sequence joins TRBV5-1 and TRBJ2-5; D is uncertain. V gave up 1 base and J gave up 8 bases, with 6 bases separating them. CDR1 SGHRS and CDR2 YFSETQ come from the germline V gene. The CDR3 contains 11 residues. CDR3 DNA sequence: TGCGCCAGCAGCTTGATGGGAACCCAGTACTTC. It codes for CASSLMGTQYF.

This clone came up once. V is TRBV27 and J is TRBJ1-3, with TRBD1 matching 7 bases. Per the germline V gene, CDR1 is MNHEY and CDR2 is SMNVEV (reference sequence). The V segment lost 5 bases and the J segment 3 bases; nucleotides outside the gene matches: 10. There are 16 residues in the CDR3. The CDR3: CASSPRQGDSGNTIYF. CDR3 coding DNA: TGTGCCAGCAGTCCTCGACAGGGAGATAGTGGAAACACCATATATTTT.

V and J are TRBV9 and TRBJ1-4, with 8 bases lining up with TRBD1. Per germline, CDR1 SGDLS and CDR2 YYNGEE. V trimming: 0 bases; J trimming: 4 bases; junction bases outside the gene matches: 5. The length of the CDR3 is 16 residues. The CDR3 nucleotides are TGTGCCAGCAGCGTAGCCTTCGACAGGGGTAATGAAAAACTGTTTTTT. As protein: CASSVAFDRGNEKLFF.